This T cell receptor (beta chain) was sequenced in a study of blood T cell repertoires in COVID-19. The germline V and J ends were trimmed by 6 bases and 1 base, with 7 bases remaining between them. Per germline, CDR1 MNHEY and CDR2 SVGAGI. The length of the CDR3 is 13 residues. In the original processing: Estimates of nucleated cell counts were drawn from the amplification of reference gene primers. TCRdb's copy holds only in-frame clones and misses some; the assay was immunoSEQ multiplex PCR. V and J calls and clone size follow that table, whereas D and trimming were derived from the DNA. In the table there are about 81,000 clones, 82% of which are singletons.

The specimen was peripheral blood. This receptor was taken from a man aged 60 to 75 with acute or convalescent COVID-19. The chain recombines TRBV6-5 with TRBJ1-3; D gene unclear. The CDR3: CASRQLSGNTIYF. CDR3 coding DNA: TGTGCCAGCAGACAACTATCTGGAAACACCATATATTTT.